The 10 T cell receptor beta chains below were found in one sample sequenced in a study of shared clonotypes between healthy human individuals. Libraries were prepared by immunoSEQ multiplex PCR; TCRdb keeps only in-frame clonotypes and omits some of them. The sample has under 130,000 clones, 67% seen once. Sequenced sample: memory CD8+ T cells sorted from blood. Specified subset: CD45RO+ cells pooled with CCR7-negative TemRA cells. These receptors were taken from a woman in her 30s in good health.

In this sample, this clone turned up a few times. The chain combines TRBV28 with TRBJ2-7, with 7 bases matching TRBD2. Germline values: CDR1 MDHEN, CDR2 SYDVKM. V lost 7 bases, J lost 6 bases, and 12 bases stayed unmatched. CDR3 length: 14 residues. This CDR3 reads CASTPRTGLIEQYF. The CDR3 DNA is TGTGCCAGCACCCCACGTACGGGACTAATCGAGCAGTACTTC.

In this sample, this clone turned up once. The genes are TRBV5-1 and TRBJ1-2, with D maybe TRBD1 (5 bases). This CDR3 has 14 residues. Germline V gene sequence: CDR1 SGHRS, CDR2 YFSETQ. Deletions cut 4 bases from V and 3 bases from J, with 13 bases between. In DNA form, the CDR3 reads TGCGCCAGCAGCGCGGGACCGGGGGACTATGGCTACACCTTC. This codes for CASSAGPGDYGYTF.

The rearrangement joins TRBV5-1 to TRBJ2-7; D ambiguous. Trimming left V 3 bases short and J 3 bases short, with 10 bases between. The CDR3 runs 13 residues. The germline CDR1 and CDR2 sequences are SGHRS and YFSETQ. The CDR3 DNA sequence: TGCGCCAGCAGCTCGGCAGCGATCTACGAGCAGTACTTC. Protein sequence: CASSSAAIYEQYF.

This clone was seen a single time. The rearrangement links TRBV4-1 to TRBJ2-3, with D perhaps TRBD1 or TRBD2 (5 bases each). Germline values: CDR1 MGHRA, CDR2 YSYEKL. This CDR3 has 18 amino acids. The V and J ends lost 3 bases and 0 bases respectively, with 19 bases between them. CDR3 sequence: CASSHTRGAGPSTDTQYF. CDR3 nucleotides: TGCGCCAGCAGCCACACAAGAGGGGCCGGACCTAGCACAGATACGCAGTATTTT.

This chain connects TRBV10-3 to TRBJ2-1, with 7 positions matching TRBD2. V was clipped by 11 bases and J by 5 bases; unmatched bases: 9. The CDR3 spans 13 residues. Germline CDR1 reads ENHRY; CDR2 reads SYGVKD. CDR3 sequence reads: CAALRESNNEQFF. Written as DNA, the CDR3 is TGTGCCGCCCTGCGGGAGTCAAACAATGAGCAGTTCTTC.

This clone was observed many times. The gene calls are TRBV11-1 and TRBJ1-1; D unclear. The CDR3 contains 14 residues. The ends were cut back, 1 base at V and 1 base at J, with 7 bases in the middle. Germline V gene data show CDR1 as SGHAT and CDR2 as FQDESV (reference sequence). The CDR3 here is CASSLEGRNTEAFF. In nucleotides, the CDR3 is TGTGCCAGCAGCTTAGAGGGAAGGAACACTGAAGCTTTCTTT.

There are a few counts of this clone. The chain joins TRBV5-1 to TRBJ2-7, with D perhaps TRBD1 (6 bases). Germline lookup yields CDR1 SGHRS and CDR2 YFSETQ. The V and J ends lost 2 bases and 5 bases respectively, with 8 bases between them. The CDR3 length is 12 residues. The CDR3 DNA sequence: TGCGCCAGCAGCTTCACAGGGCACGAGCAGTACTTC. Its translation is CASSFTGHEQYF.

DNA of the CDR3: TGCGCCAGCTCTCCCCCCGTCCGCCCCGGGGAGCTGTTTTTT. Translated: CASSPPVRPGELFF. This chain joins TRBV5-1 and TRBJ2-2; D remains unclear. V lost 7 bases, J lost 6 bases, and 16 bases lay in between. This CDR3 is built from 14 residues. Looked up from germline, CDR1 is SGHRS and CDR2 is YFSETQ.

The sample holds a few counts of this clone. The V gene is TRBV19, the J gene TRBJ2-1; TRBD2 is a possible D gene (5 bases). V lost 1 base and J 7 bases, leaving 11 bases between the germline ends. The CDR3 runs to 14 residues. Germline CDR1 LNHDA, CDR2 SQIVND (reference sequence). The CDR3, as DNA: TGTGCCAGTAGTATAGCGGGATTGGAAAATGAGCAGTTCTTC. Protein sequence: CASSIAGLENEQFF.

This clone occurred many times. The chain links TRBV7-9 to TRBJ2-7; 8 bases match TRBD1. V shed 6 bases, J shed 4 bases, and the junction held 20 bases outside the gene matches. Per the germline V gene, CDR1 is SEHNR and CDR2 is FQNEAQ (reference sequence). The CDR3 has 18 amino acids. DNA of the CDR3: TGTGCCAGCAGAACAGAGGCAGGGGGCGCGTCTGGTACTTACGAGCAGTACTTC. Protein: CASRTEAGGASGTYEQYF.